The 18 T cell receptor beta chains reported below all come from one sample, sequenced in a study of blood T cell repertoires in COVID-19. Measured with immunoSEQ multiplex PCR; TCRdb has only the in-frame clones, and not every one. The table includes 240,000 or so clones, 70% to 90% detected once. Input material: peripheral blood. These receptors came from a woman in her 30s with acute or convalescent COVID-19.

The chain has TRBV5-6 and TRBJ2-3; TRBD2 is a possible D gene (6 bases). CDR1 and CDR2 (germline): SGHDT, YYEEEE. This CDR3 is built from 16 residues. The V end lost 6 bases, the J end lost 0 bases, and 17 bases lay between the germline ends. The CDR3 nucleotides read TGTGCCAGCACCATTCTCGGGAGCGGGAGCACAGATACGCAGTATTTT. Translating gives CASTILGSGSTDTQYF.

The chain couples TRBV7-9 to TRBJ2-3; D is ambiguous. CDR1 is SEHNR and CDR2 is FQNEAQ in the germline V gene (reference sequence). The CDR3 sequence is 17 residues long. Between the trimmed V and J ends, which lost 2 bases and 1 base, there was a span of 16 bases. The CDR3 DNA reads as TGTGCCAGCAGCTTACTCCCCACCGCGGTCGGCACAGATACGCAGTATTTT. Residues: CASSLLPTAVGTDTQYF.

This chain uses TRBV3-1 (or the pseudogene TRBV3-2) with TRBJ2-4, with a possible D match to TRBD2 (7 bases). CDR3 size: 15 residues. With 6 bases removed from V and 4 bases from J, the gap between germline ends came to 16 bases. Germline values: CDR1 LGHDT, CDR2 YNNKEL (reference sequence). The CDR3, as DNA: TGTGCCAGCAGTCTAAAACAGGGACTAAAAAACATTCAGTACTTC. It translates to CASSLKQGLKNIQYF.

The rearrangement links TRBV6-5 to TRBJ2-3, with TRBD1 matching 7 bases. Germline assignment: CDR1 MNHEY and CDR2 SVGAGI. The CDR3 is made up of 14 amino acids. V was clipped by 5 bases and J by 2 bases; unmatched bases: 4. CDR3 amino acids: CASSPTGYTDTQYF. The CDR3 DNA reads as TGTGCCAGCAGTCCGACAGGGTACACAGATACGCAGTATTTT.

The DNA for the CDR3 is TGTGCCAGCAGCCAGGGGCGTTACGAGCAGTACTTC. This codes for CASSQGRYEQYF. The chain is built from TRBV7-9 and TRBJ2-7; tentatively, D is TRBD1 (6 bases). The CDR3 is 12 amino acids. Germline V gives CDR1 SEHNR, CDR2 FQNEAQ (reference sequence). The V gene lost 5 bases and the J gene lost 4 bases, with 9 bases spanning the gap.

This sequence joins TRBV5-4 and TRBJ2-5; 11 bases line up with TRBD1. Germline V gene lookup returns CDR1 SGHNT and CDR2 YYREEE (reference sequence). The J segment lost 7 bases and the V segment lost 4 bases, leaving 9 bases of the junction unmatched. CDR3 length: 15 residues. The CDR3 nucleotides are TGTGCCAGCAGCAGGGGACAGGGGGTATTGGGGACCCAGTACTTC. Translated: CASSRGQGVLGTQYF.

This clone was seen only once. The chain has TRBV6-5 and TRBJ1-1; D remains unclear. Per the germline V gene, CDR1 is MNHEY and CDR2 is SVGAGI. The CDR3 has 14 amino acids. V lost 0 bases and J lost 1, with 6 bases in between. DNA of the CDR3: TGTGCCAGCAGTTACTCGGGCAGGAACACTGAAGCTTTCTTT. Translated: CASSYSGRNTEAFF.

V is TRBV30 and J is TRBJ1-5; perhaps TRBD1 as D (5 bases). V was trimmed by 1 base and J by 3 bases, leaving 10 bases between them. Germline-derived CDR1 and CDR2 are GTSNPN and SVGIG (reference sequence). This CDR3 contains 14 residues. The DNA of the CDR3 is TGTGCCTGGAGTGGGGGCACCTCCAATCAGCCCCAGCATTTT. Protein product: CAWSGGTSNQPQHF.

The V and J genes are TRBV27 and TRBJ2-7, with 12 bases lining up with TRBD2. This CDR3 is 16 amino acids long. Germline V gene data show CDR1 as MNHEY and CDR2 as SMNVEV (reference sequence). The V segment lost 6 bases and the J segment 3 bases; nucleotides outside the gene matches: 9. The CDR3 protein is CASRRLAGVVGYEQYF. The CDR3, as DNA: TGTGCCAGCAGGCGACTAGCGGGAGTAGTGGGCTACGAGCAGTACTTC.

This rearrangement joins TRBV24-1 to TRBJ1-2; maybe TRBD1 (6 bases). V was trimmed by 3 bases and J by 2 bases, leaving 9 bases between them. Germline CDR1 KGHDR, CDR2 SFDVKD. The CDR3 spans 14 residues. The CDR3 sequence is CATSDTTGNYGYTF. CDR3 in DNA: TGTGCCACCAGTGATACGACAGGAAACTATGGCTACACCTTC.

J is TRBJ2-1 and V is TRBV24-1; TRBD1 matches 8 bases. The trim removed 12 bases at V and 8 bases at J, leaving 14 bases unmatched. CDR3 length equals 14 residues. Germline lookup yields CDR1 KGHDR and CDR2 SFDVKD. CDR3 loop: CAPIPGGSGDEQFF. The DNA of the CDR3 is TGTGCCCCTATTCCAGGGGGCTCTGGGGATGAGCAGTTCTTC.

The rearrangement links TRBV7-2 to TRBJ2-1; 14 nucleotides line up with TRBD2. CDR1 and CDR2 from the germline V gene are SGHTA and FQGNSA. The CDR3 runs 16 residues. V lost 1 base, J lost 8 bases, and 4 bases stayed unmatched. The CDR3 DNA reads as TGTGCCAGCAGCTTAGAAGGGACTAGCGGGAGTTATGAGCAGTTCTTC. It codes for CASSLEGTSGSYEQFF.

This chain connects TRBV6-6 to TRBJ2-5, with 10 bases aligning to TRBD2. The CDR3 contains 14 residues. Looked up from germline, CDR1 is MNHNY and CDR2 is SVGAGI (reference sequence). V was pared by 8 bases and J by 4 bases, with 7 bases of the junction left unmatched. The DNA for the CDR3 is TGTGCCAGCGGTGGGCTAGCGGGAGTAGAGACCCAGTACTTC. Translated, it gives CASGGLAGVETQYF.

The chain employs TRBV11-3 and TRBJ1-2; TRBD1 might be the D (6 bases). The V end lost 3 bases, the J end lost 7 bases, and 9 bases lay between the germline ends. The CDR3 is 12 amino acids. CDR1 and CDR2 from the germline V gene are SGHNT and YENEEA. CDR3 in DNA: TGTGCCAGCAGCTTGGGGGCGTTTGGCTACACCTTC. Amino acids: CASSLGAFGYTF.

This chain connects TRBV6-4 to TRBJ2-3; D not resolved. The V and J ends lost 1 base and 6 bases respectively, with 8 bases between them. The CDR3 extends over 13 amino acids. The germline V gene encodes CDR1 MRHNA and CDR2 SNTAGT. The CDR3 is CASSDFPGDTQYF. The CDR3, as DNA: TGTGCCAGCAGTGACTTCCCGGGTGATACGCAGTATTTT.

This clone was detected a few times. The J gene is TRBJ2-7, the V gene TRBV9; a weak D match, TRBD1 (5 bases). Germline V gives CDR1 SGDLS, CDR2 YYNGEE. V lost 0 bases to trimming and J lost 2 bases, with 12 bases between them. The CDR3 extends over 15 amino acids. CDR3 bases: TGTGCCAGCAGCGTAGAGGCAGGGTGGGCCTACGAGCAGTACTTC. Protein product: CASSVEAGWAYEQYF.

The chain couples TRBV19 to TRBJ2-3; D possibly corresponds to TRBD2 (5 bases). Trimming removed 3 bases at V and 0 bases at J, with 10 bases between. CDR1 and CDR2 (germline): LNHDA, SQIVND (reference sequence). This CDR3 spans 15 amino acids. CDR3 sequence: CASSIGPGSTDTQYF. DNA for the CDR3: TGTGCCAGTAGTATTGGTCCGGGGAGCACAGATACGCAGTATTTT.

The rearrangement joins TRBV12-3 or TRBV12-4 to TRBJ2-3; 7 positions agree with TRBD1. CDR3 length: 11 residues. V shed 3 bases and J 10 bases; nucleotides not matched to a gene: 1. The chain's CDR3 is CASSFGQAQYF. Written as DNA, the CDR3 is TGTGCCAGCAGTTTCGGACAGGCGCAGTATTTT.